This paragraph covers one TCR beta chain sequence. Sequencing used immunoSEQ multiplex PCR; TCRdb keeps in-frame clones, though not all of them. The data hold about 150,000 clones, with 91% observed a single time. This CDR3 has 14 residues. V lost 0 bases to trimming and J lost 13 bases; unmatched junction nucleotides: 11. Germline assignment: CDR1 SGDLS and CDR2 YYNGEE. The data derive from a study of T cell responses to AZD1222 COVID-19 vaccine. This sequence joins TRBV9 and TRBJ2-3, with 7 nucleotides matching TRBD2. The receptor comes from an adult who received the MenACWY meningococcal vaccine as a control. The sample in question was peripheral blood, obtained 28 days after the second dose of the MenACWY control vaccine. Here the CDR3 reads CASSVGVVLAEKYF. For the CDR3, the DNA is TGTGCCAGCAGCGTAGGTGTTGTGCTAGCGGAAAAGTATTTT.